This T cell receptor (beta chain) is drawn from a study of T cell changes during pregnancy in multiple sclerosis. Clones were read by immunoSEQ multiplex PCR, and TCRdb kept only the in-frame ones, dropping some. Among over 45,000 clones listed, approximately 90% were seen once. The CDR3 sequence is 17 residues long. V lost 3 bases and J lost 1, with 19 bases in between. The V gene's germline CDR1 is GTSNPN and CDR2 SVGIG (reference sequence). The V gene is TRBV30, the J gene TRBJ1-5, with D possibly TRBD1 on 5 matching bases. This TCR was recovered from a female donor in good health, enrolled as a control in a pregnancy study. Here the sequenced sample was peripheral blood, taken in the third trimester of pregnancy. CDR3 in amino acids: CAWSTPQGKRSNQPQHF. DNA for the CDR3: TGTGCCTGGAGCACCCCCCAGGGAAAGAGAAGCAATCAGCCCCAGCATTTT.